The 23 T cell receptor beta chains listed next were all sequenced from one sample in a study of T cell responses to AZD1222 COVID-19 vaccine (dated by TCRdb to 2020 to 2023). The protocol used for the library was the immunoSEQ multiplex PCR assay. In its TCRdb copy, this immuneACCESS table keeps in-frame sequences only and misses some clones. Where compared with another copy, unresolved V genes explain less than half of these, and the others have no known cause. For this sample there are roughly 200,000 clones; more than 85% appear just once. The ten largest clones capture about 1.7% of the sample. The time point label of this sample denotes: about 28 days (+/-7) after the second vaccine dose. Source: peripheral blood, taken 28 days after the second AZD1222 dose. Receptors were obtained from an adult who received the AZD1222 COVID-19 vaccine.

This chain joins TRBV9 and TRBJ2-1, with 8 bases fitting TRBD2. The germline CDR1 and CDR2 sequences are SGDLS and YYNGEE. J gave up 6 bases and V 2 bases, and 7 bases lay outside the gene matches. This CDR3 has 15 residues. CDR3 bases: TGTGCCAGCAGCGTGGGACTAGGGGCAGGCAATGAGCAGTTCTTC. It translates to CASSVGLGAGNEQFF.

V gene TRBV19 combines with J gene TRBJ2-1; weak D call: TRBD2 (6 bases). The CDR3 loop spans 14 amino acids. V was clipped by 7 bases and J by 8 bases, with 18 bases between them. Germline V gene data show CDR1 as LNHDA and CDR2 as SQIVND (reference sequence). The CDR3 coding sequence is TGTGCCAGTAAATCCCGACGGGCTAGCGATGAGCAGTTCTTC. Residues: CASKSRRASDEQFF.

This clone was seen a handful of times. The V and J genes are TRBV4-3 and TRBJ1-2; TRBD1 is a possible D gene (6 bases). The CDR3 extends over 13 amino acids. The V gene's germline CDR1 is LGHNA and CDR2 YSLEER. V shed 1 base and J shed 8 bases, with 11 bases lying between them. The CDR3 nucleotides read TGCGCCAGCAGCCAAGTACAGGGTCGAGGCTACACCTTC. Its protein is CASSQVQGRGYTF.

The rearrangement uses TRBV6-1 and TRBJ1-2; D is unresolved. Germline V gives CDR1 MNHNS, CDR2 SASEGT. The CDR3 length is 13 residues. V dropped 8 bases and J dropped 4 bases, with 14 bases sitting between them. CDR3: CASDEPVGYGYTF. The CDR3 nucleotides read TGTGCCAGCGATGAACCTGTGGGCTATGGCTACACCTTC.

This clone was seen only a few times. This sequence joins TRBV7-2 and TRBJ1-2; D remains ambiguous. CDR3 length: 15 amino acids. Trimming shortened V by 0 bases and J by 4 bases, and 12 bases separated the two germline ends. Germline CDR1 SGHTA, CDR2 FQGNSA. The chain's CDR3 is CASSLAVGQFYGYTF. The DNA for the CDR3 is TGTGCCAGCAGCTTAGCGGTCGGGCAGTTCTATGGCTACACCTTC.

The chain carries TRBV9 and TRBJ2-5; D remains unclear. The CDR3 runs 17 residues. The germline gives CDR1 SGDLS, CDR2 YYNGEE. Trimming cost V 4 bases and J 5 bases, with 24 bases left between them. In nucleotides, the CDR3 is TGTGCCAGCAGCCCGAGATGGTTAGGCAAACCAGAGGAGACCCAGTACTTC. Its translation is CASSPRWLGKPEETQYF.

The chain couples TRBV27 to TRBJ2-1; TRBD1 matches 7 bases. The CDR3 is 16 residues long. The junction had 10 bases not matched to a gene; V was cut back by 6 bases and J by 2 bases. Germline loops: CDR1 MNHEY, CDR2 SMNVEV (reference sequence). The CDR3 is CASSLLTGQTYNEQFF. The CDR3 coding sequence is TGTGCCAGCAGCCTTCTTACGGGACAGACCTACAATGAGCAGTTCTTC.

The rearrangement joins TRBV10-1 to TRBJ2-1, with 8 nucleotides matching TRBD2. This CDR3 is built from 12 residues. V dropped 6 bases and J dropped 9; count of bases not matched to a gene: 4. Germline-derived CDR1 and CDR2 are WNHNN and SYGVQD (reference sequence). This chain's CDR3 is CASRATSGEQFF. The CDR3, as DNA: TGCGCCAGCAGGGCAACTAGCGGTGAGCAGTTCTTC.

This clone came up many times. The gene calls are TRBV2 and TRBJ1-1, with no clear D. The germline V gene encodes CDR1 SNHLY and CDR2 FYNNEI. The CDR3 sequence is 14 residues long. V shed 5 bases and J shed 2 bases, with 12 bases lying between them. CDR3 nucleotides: TGTGCCAGCAGTCGCGGAGCGGCTAACACTGAAGCTTTCTTT. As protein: CASSRGAANTEAFF.

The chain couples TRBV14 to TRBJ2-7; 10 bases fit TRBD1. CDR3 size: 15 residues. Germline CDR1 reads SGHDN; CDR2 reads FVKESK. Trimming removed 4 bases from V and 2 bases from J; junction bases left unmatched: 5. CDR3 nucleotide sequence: TGTGCCAGCAGCCCTCCGGGACAGGGGCCCTACGAGCAGTACTTC. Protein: CASSPPGQGPYEQYF.

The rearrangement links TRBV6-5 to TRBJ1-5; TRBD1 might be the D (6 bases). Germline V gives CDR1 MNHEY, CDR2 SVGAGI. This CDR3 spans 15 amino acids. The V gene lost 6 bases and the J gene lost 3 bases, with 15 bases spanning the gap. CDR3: CASRSGQWVNQPQHF. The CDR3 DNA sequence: TGTGCCAGCAGATCTGGACAGTGGGTCAATCAGCCCCAGCATTTT.

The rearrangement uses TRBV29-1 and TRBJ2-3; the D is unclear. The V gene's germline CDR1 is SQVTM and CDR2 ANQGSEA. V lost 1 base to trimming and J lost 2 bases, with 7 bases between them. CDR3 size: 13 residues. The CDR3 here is CSVEAVTTDTQYF. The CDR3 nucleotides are TGCAGCGTTGAAGCGGTCACCACAGATACGCAGTATTTT.

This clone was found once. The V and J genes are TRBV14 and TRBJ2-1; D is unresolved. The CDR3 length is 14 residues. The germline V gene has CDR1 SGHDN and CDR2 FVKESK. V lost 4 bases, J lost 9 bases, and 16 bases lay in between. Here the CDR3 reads CASSPRGRYFEQFF. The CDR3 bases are TGTGCCAGCAGCCCACGAGGAAGGTATTTTGAGCAGTTCTTC.

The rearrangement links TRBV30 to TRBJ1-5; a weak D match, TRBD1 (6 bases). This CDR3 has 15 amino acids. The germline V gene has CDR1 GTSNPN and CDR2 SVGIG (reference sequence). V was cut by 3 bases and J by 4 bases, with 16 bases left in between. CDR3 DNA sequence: TGTGCCTGGAGGCAACGGGGGGCTGGTAATCAGCCCCAGCATTTT. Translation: CAWRQRGAGNQPQHF.

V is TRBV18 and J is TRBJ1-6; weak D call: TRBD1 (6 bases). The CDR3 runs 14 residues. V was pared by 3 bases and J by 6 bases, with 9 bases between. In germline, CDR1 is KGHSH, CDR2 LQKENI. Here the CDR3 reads CASSPGQINSPLHF. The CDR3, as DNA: TGTGCCAGCTCACCCGGACAGATTAATTCACCCCTCCACTTT.

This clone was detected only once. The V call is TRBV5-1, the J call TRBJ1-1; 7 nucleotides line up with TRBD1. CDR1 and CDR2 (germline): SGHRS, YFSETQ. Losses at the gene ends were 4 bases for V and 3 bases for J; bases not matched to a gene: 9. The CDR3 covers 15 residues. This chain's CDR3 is CASSSRQGGYTEAFF. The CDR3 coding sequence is TGCGCCAGCAGCAGCCGACAGGGAGGCTACACTGAAGCTTTCTTT.

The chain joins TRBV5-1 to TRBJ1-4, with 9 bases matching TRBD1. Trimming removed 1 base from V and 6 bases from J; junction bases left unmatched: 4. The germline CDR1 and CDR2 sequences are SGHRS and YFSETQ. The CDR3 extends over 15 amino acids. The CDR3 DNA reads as TGCGCCAGCAGCTTGACAGGGGGCATAGATGAAAAACTGTTTTTT. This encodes CASSLTGGIDEKLFF. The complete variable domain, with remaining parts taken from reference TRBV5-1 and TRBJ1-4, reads KAGVTQTPRYLIKTRGQQVTLSCSPISGHRSVSWYQQTPGQGLQFLFEYFSETQRNKGNFPGRFSGRQFSNSRSEMNVSTLELGDSALYLCASSLTGGIDEKLFFGSGTQLSVL.

CDR3 residues: CASSLDKIRPYQETQYF. The CDR3 DNA reads as TGTGCCAGCAGCTTAGATAAAATAAGGCCGTACCAAGAGACCCAGTACTTC. V and J are TRBV7-6 and TRBJ2-5; D unresolved. Trimming pared 1 base from V and 0 bases from J, leaving 15 bases between. CDR1 is SGHVS, CDR2 FNYEAQ, per germline. This CDR3 has 17 residues.

The CDR3 nucleotides read TGTGCCTGGAGTGTGGCCGGCTCTGGAAACACCATATATTTT. Its protein is CAWSVAGSGNTIYF. This sequence joins TRBV30 and TRBJ1-3; D gene uncertain. The CDR3 length is 14 residues. Trimming removed 0 bases at V and 0 bases at J, with 6 bases between. Germline assignment: CDR1 GTSNPN and CDR2 SVGIG (reference sequence).

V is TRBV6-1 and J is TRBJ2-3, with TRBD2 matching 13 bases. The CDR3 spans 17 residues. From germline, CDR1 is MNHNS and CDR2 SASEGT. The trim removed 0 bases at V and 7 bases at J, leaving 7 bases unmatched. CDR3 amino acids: CASSEARLAGGGNTQYF. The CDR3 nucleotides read TGTGCCAGCAGTGAAGCACGACTAGCGGGGGGTGGAAATACGCAGTATTTT.

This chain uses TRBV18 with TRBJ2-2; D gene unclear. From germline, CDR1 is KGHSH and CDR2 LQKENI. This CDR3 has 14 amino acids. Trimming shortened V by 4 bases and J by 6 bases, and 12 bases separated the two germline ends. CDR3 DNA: TGTGCCAGCTCACTAACCGGCCCCTCCGGGGAGCTGTTTTTT. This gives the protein CASSLTGPSGELFF.

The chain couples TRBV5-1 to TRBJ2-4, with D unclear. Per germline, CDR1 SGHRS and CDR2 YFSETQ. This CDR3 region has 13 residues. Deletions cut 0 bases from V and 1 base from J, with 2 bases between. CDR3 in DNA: TGCGCCAGCAGCTTGGGTGCCAAAAACATTCAGTACTTC. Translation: CASSLGAKNIQYF.

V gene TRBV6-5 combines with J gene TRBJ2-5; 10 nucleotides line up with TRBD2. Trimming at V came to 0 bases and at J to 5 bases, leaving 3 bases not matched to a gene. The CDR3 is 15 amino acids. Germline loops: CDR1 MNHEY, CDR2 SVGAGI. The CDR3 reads CASSYSTSGTETQYF. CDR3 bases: TGTGCCAGCAGTTACTCTACTAGCGGGACGGAGACCCAGTACTTC.